This TCR beta chain was found in a study of blood T cell repertoires in COVID-19. TCRdb keeps only in-frame clones here, not all; method: immunoSEQ multiplex PCR. The data contain approximately 240,000 clones, about nine tenths of them singletons. The origin of this receptor is a woman aged 18-30 years who had recovered from COVID-19. Sequencing input: PBMCs or T cells enriched from blood (not recorded which).

This chain's CDR3 is CASSGPGVANSYNEQFF. Written as DNA, the CDR3 is TGCGCCAGCAGTGGGCCAGGGGTGGCCAATTCCTACAATGAGCAGTTCTTC. The J gene is TRBJ2-1, the V gene TRBV10-1; D is possibly TRBD1 (6 bases). The germline gives CDR1 WNHNN, CDR2 SYGVQD (reference sequence). This CDR3 spans 17 amino acids. The V end was cut by 4 bases, the J end by 1 base, with 17 bases between.